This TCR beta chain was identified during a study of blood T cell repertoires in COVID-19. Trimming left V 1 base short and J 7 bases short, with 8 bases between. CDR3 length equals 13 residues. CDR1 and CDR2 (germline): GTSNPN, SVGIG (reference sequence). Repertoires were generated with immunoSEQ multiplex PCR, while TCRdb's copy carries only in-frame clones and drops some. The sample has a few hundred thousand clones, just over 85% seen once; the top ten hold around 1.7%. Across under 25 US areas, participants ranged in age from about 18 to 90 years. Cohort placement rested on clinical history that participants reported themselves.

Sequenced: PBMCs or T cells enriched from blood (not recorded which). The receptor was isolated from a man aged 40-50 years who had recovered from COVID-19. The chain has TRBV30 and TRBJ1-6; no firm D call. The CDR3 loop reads CAWSEEGNSPLHF. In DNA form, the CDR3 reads TGTGCCTGGAGTGAGGAGGGAAATTCACCCCTCCACTTT.